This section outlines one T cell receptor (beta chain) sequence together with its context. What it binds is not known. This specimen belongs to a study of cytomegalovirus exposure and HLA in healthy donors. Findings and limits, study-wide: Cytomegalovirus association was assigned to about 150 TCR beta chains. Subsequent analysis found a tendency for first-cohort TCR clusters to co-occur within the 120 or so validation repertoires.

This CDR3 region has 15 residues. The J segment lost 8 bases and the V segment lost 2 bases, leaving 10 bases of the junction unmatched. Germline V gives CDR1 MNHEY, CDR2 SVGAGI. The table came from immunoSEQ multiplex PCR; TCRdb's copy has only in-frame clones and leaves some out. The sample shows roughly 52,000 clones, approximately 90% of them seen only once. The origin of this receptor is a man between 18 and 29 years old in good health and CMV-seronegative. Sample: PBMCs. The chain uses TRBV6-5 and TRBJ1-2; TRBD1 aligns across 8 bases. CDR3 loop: CASSYLGTGDGGYTF. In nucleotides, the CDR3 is TGTGCCAGCAGTTACCTCGGGACAGGCGACGGGGGCTACACCTTC.